The present T cell receptor beta chain was sequenced within a study of blood T cell repertoires in COVID-19. The wider study: Acute and convalescent COVID-19 samples came from the United States, Italy and Spain. The analysed material was cDNA or gDNA that came from T cells, B-cell-depleted T cells, or PBMCs.

As processed by the authors: For nucleated cells, counts were estimated from reference gene primer amplification. Clones were sequenced by immunoSEQ multiplex PCR, and TCRdb holds only the in-frame ones, with some missing. That table furnishes V, J and clone size, whereas the DNA furnished D and trimming. Here the sample spans around 100,000 clones, about 90% being singletons. This clone is a singleton in its sample. The sequencing sample was made of peripheral blood. The TCR was taken from a woman in her fifties or sixties with acute or convalescent COVID-19.

CDR3 protein: CASSTTSEATAFF. CDR3 DNA sequence: TGTGCCAGTAGTACCACCTCTGAGGCGACAGCTTTCTTT. The chain has TRBV19 and TRBJ1-1; D is ambiguous. The CDR3 consists of 13 residues. V lost 4 bases, J lost 10 bases, and 16 bases lay in between. CDR1 is LNHDA, CDR2 SQIVND, per germline (reference sequence).